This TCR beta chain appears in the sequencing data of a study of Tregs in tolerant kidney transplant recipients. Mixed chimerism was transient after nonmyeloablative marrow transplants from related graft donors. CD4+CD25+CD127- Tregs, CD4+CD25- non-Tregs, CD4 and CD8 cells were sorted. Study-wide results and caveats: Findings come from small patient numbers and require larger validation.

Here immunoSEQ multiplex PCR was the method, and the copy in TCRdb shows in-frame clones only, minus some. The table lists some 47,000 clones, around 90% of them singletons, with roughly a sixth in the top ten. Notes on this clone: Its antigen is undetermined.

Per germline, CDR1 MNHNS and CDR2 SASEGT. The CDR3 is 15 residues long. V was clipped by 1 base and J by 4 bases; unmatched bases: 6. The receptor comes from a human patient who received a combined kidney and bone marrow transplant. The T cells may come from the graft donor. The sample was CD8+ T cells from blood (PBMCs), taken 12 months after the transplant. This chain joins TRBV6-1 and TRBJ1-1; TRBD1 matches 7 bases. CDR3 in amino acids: CASSEEGRGATEAFF. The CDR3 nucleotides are TGTGCCAGCAGTGAAGAAGGCAGGGGGGCCACTGAAGCTTTCTTT.